Below, 25 T cell receptor beta chains from the same sample are listed, as sequenced in a study of OX40 agonist ivuxolimab in advanced cancers. Libraries were prepared by immunoSEQ multiplex PCR; TCRdb keeps only in-frame clonotypes and omits some of them. The sample contains over 100,000 clones, more than 80% of which appear only once. Sequenced material: CD4+ or CD8+ T cells sorted from blood, taken in a trial of the OX40 agonist ivuxolimab. All receptors come from an adult with an advanced solid tumor such as melanoma, head and neck, liver or kidney cancer.

The rearrangement joins TRBV28 to TRBJ1-2, with a possible D match to TRBD1 (5 bases). Germline V lookup: CDR1 MDHEN, CDR2 SYDVKM. The length of the CDR3 is 13 residues. Trimming cost V 6 bases and J 8 bases, with 16 bases left between them. The CDR3 here is CASRLPGPKGYTF. In nucleotides, the CDR3 is TGTGCCAGCAGACTACCGGGACCCAAGGGCTACACCTTC.

The chain links TRBV6-5 to TRBJ1-4; D is uncertain. The assigned J gene may be wrong: the sequence end matches TRBJ2-2 better. Germline lookup yields CDR1 MNHEY and CDR2 SVGAGI. CDR3 length equals 13 residues. CDR3 loop: CASSRGPRRELFF. In nucleotides, the CDR3 is TGTGCCAGCAGCCGAGGACCGAGAAGGGAGCTGTTTTTT.

The V call is TRBV7-2, the J call TRBJ2-7; 8 bases are shared with TRBD1. CDR1 is SGHTA, CDR2 FQGNSA, per germline. V dropped 1 base and J dropped 4; count of bases not matched to a gene: 6. The CDR3 is made up of 15 amino acids. The CDR3 loop is CASSLVRDRNYEQYF. In DNA form, the CDR3 reads TGTGCCAGCAGCTTAGTCCGGGACAGGAATTACGAGCAGTACTTC.

V and J are TRBV28 and TRBJ1-2; 10 positions match TRBD1. V lost 4 bases, J lost 6 bases, and 11 bases stayed unmatched. This CDR3 comprises 16 residues. Germline V gene sequence: CDR1 MDHEN, CDR2 SYDVKM. The CDR3 nucleotides read TGTGCCAGCAGTTCCCCGACGGGACAGGGGCTCGATGGCTACACCTTC. This translates into CASSSPTGQGLDGYTF.

The V and J genes are TRBV10-3 and TRBJ1-1; perhaps TRBD1 as D (5 bases). The germline V gene has CDR1 ENHRY and CDR2 SYGVKD. This CDR3 is built from 16 residues. The germline V and J ends were trimmed by 6 bases and 5 bases, with 22 bases remaining between them. This CDR3 is CAIRPRSGQGATEAFF. The CDR3, as DNA: TGTGCCATCAGGCCCCGTTCTGGGCAGGGCGCTACTGAAGCTTTCTTT.

The chain uses TRBV19 and TRBJ2-7; perhaps D is TRBD1 or TRBD2 (5 bases each). The CDR3 totals 15 residues. V shed 8 bases and J shed 3 bases, with 20 bases lying between them. CDR1 LNHDA and CDR2 SQIVND come from the germline V gene (reference sequence). The CDR3 loop reads CASSPQQDFNYEQYF. The CDR3 region has the DNA TGTGCCAGTTCCCCCCAACAGGACTTCAACTACGAGCAGTACTTC. Full variable domain (missing parts from reference TRBV19 and TRBJ2-7): DGGITQSPKYLFRKEGQNVTLSCEQNLNHDAMYWYRQDPGQGLRLIYYSQIVNDFQKGDIAEGYSVSREKKESFPLTVTSAQKNPTAFYLCASSPQQDFNYEQYFGPGTRLTVT.

V usage is TRBV5-6 and J usage is TRBJ2-2; 13 bases match TRBD2. From germline, CDR1 is SGHDT and CDR2 YYEEEE. V shed 4 bases and J 4 bases; nucleotides not matched to a gene: 4. The CDR3 is 16 amino acids. This chain's CDR3 is CASSRLAGGSTGELFF. The CDR3 nucleotides are TGTGCCAGCAGCCGACTAGCGGGGGGCAGCACCGGGGAGCTGTTTTTT.

The chain uses TRBV5-4 and TRBJ2-7; D is possibly TRBD2 (5 bases). CDR3 size: 13 residues. Germline CDR1 is SGHNT and CDR2 is YYREEE (reference sequence). V was clipped by 1 base and J by 6 bases, with 11 bases between them. In DNA form, the CDR3 reads TGTGCCAGCAGCTTGCCGGGATTGGGCGAGCAGTACTTC. Protein sequence: CASSLPGLGEQYF. The whole variable domain, filled in from reference TRBV5-4 and TRBJ2-7, reads ETGVTQSPTHLIKTRGQQVTLRCSSQSGHNTVSWYQQALGQGPQFIFQYYREEENGRGNFPPRFSGLQFPNYSSELNVNALELDDSALYLCASSLPGLGEQYFGPGTRLTVT.

This clone was seen more than once but under ten times. This chain connects TRBV27 to TRBJ1-2, with TRBD1 matching 11 bases. The CDR3 extends over 14 amino acids. Germline CDR1 MNHEY, CDR2 SMNVEV (reference sequence). Germline trimming cut 3 bases from V and 8 bases from J; bases unmatched to any gene: 5. The CDR3 reads CASSFGQGAWGYTF. The CDR3 coding sequence is TGTGCCAGCAGTTTTGGACAGGGGGCGTGGGGCTACACCTTC.

CDR3 sequence: CASSFGKTGDGYTF. CDR3 sequence (DNA): TGTGCCAGCAGCTTTGGAAAGACAGGGGATGGCTACACCTTC. The chain couples TRBV11-1 to TRBJ1-2; 8 nucleotides line up with TRBD1. With V trimmed by 3 bases and J by 6 bases, 6 bases remained unmatched. The CDR3 runs to 14 residues. The germline V gene encodes CDR1 SGHAT and CDR2 FQDESV (reference sequence).

The chain employs TRBV6-1 and TRBJ2-5; no firm D call. The CDR3 spans 12 residues. Germline loops: CDR1 MNHNS, CDR2 SASEGT. Deletions cut 4 bases from V and 5 bases from J, with 8 bases between. The CDR3, as DNA: TGTGCCAGCAGTGCAGCCGGGGAGACCCAGTACTTC. Its protein product is CASSAAGETQYF.

The rearrangement links TRBV18 to TRBJ1-1; D unclear. Germline V gene data show CDR1 as KGHSH and CDR2 as LQKENI. V lost 6 bases, J lost 6 bases, and 17 bases lay in between. CDR3 length equals 14 residues. The CDR3 nucleotides are TGTGCCAGCTCGACAAGTAGGAGGGAAGCTGAAGCTTTCTTT. This sequence encodes CASSTSRREAEAFF.

V is TRBV5-8 and J is TRBJ2-1, with 9 bases fitting TRBD2. V trimming: 3 bases; J trimming: 6 bases; junction bases outside the gene matches: 7. Germline loops: CDR1 SGHTS, CDR2 YDEGEE. This CDR3 is built from 15 residues. CDR3 nucleotide sequence: TGTGCCAGCAGCTCGGGACTAGCTGGATTCAATGAGCAGTTCTTC. Its translation: CASSSGLAGFNEQFF.

This chain links TRBV6-5 with TRBJ2-1; 14 bases map to TRBD2. Per the germline V gene, CDR1 is MNHEY and CDR2 is SVGAGI. The trim removed 6 bases at V and 5 bases at J, leaving 3 bases unmatched. The CDR3 loop spans 15 amino acids. The CDR3 is CASSGLAGGNNEQFF. The CDR3 nucleotides read TGTGCCAGCAGCGGACTAGCGGGGGGAAACAATGAGCAGTTCTTC.

The rearrangement joins TRBV19 to TRBJ2-2; 7 bases agree with TRBD1. The CDR3 sequence is 15 residues long. The V and J ends lost 4 bases and 0 bases, in that order; junction bases with no gene match: 2. Germline values: CDR1 LNHDA, CDR2 SQIVND (reference sequence). The CDR3 DNA is TGTGCCAGTAGTACCGGGACAGCGAACACCGGGGAGCTGTTTTTT. Its translation is CASSTGTANTGELFF.

The J gene is TRBJ1-5, the V gene TRBV28, with D tentatively TRBD1 (5 bases). The CDR3 length is 13 residues. The V gene lost 6 bases and the J gene lost 1 base, with 7 bases spanning the gap. Germline V gene data show CDR1 as MDHEN and CDR2 as SYDVKM. The CDR3 protein is CASREGSNQPQHF. CDR3 nucleotides: TGTGCCAGCAGAGAGGGGAGCAATCAGCCCCAGCATTTT.

The V gene is TRBV30, the J gene TRBJ1-5, with a possible D match to TRBD1 (5 bases). Germline V gene sequence: CDR1 GTSNPN, CDR2 SVGIG (reference sequence). Trimming stripped 2 bases from V and 7 bases from J, with 12 bases between. This CDR3 region has 13 residues. The CDR3 coding sequence is TGTGCCTGGAGTTCAGGGCACGACCAGCCCCAGCATTTT. Its translation is CAWSSGHDQPQHF.

The V and J genes are TRBV28 and TRBJ2-4; possible D gene TRBD1, 5 bases. Germline loops: CDR1 MDHEN, CDR2 SYDVKM. The V gene lost 4 bases and the J gene lost 6 bases, with 13 bases spanning the gap. CDR3 length: 14 amino acids. The CDR3 here is CASSYSRAGNIQYF. The CDR3 coding sequence is TGTGCCAGCAGTTATAGCAGGGCCGGAAACATTCAGTACTTC.

The chain uses TRBV13 and TRBJ1-6; 7 bases align to TRBD1. CDR3 length: 13 amino acids. The V and J ends lost 5 bases and 10 bases, in that order; junction bases with no gene match: 5. Germline lookup yields CDR1 PRHDT and CDR2 FYEKMQ (reference sequence). DNA of the CDR3: TGTGCCAGCAGCCCCCAGGGGGACTCACCCCTCCACTTT. It yields the protein CASSPQGDSPLHF.

This CDR3 reads CASVGLTEAFF. The CDR3 region has the DNA TGTGCCAGCGTGGGGCTCACTGAAGCTTTCTTT. This sequence joins TRBV25-1 and TRBJ1-1, with D perhaps TRBD1 (5 bases). Germline-derived CDR1 and CDR2 are MGHDK and SYGVNS. Between the trimmed V and J ends, which lost 8 bases and 4 bases, there was a span of 8 bases. This CDR3 region has 11 residues.

The chain couples TRBV7-8 to TRBJ2-7, with D tentatively TRBD1 (5 bases). CDR3 length: 14 residues. V lost 2 bases, J lost 2 bases, and 10 bases lay in between. Germline V CDR1 and CDR2: SGHVS, FQNEAQ. The DNA for the CDR3 is TGTGCCAGCAGCTTACTTGTAGGGGCCTACGAGCAGTACTTC. It codes for CASSLLVGAYEQYF.

The chain carries TRBV4-3 and TRBJ1-1; TRBD1 matches at 9 bases. Per the germline V gene, CDR1 is LGHNA and CDR2 is YSLEER. After removal of 0 bases from V and 3 bases from J, the junction contained 8 bases not matched to a gene. The CDR3 consists of 17 residues. The CDR3 DNA is TGCGCCAGCAGCCAAGATTTCACAGGGGGCAGGGACACTGAAGCTTTCTTT. Translating it yields CASSQDFTGGRDTEAFF.

This clone turned up a few times. This chain joins TRBV7-2 and TRBJ2-2; perhaps TRBD1 as D (6 bases). The V gene lost 6 bases and the J gene lost 3 bases, with 11 bases spanning the gap. Germline V CDR1 and CDR2: SGHTA, FQGNSA. The CDR3 is 14 residues long. As DNA, the CDR3 is TGTGCCAGCAGTGATGGGGGCGACACCGGGGAGCTGTTTTTT. Translation: CASSDGGDTGELFF.

The chain joins TRBV19 to TRBJ1-4; 7 bases fit TRBD1. Germline CDR1 reads LNHDA; CDR2 reads SQIVND (reference sequence). The V gene end was trimmed by 4 bases and the J gene end by 3 bases; junction bases not matched to a gene: 8. The CDR3 covers 16 residues. DNA for the CDR3: TGTGCCAGTAGTACCCTTAAACAGGGGCCTAATGAAAAACTGTTTTTT. Amino acids: CASSTLKQGPNEKLFF.

This chain joins TRBV5-8 and TRBJ2-3, with D possibly TRBD2 on 6 matching bases. The V end lost 7 bases, the J end lost 1 base, and 10 bases lay between the germline ends. Germline V gene sequence: CDR1 SGHTS, CDR2 YDEGEE. The length of the CDR3 is 13 residues. CDR3 sequence reads: CASSKRGTDTQYF. CDR3 coding DNA: TGTGCCAGCTCTAAGCGGGGCACAGATACGCAGTATTTT.